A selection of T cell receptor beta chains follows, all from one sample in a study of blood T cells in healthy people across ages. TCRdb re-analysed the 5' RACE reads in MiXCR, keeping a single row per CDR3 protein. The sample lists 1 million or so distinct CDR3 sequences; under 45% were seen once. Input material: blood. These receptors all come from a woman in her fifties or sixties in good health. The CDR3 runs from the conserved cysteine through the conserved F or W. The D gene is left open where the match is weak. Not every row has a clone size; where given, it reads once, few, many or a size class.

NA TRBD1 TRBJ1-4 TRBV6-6 CASSYPGQGIEKLFF TGTGCCAGCAGTTACCCGGGACAGGGTATTGAAAAACTGTTTTTT
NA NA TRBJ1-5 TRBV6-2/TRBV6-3 CAGEYGGNQPQHF TGTGCTGGCGAATACGGCGGCAATCAGCCCCAGCATTTT
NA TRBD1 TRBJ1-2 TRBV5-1 CASSVTGGDLYGYTF TGCGCCAGCAGCGTGACAGGGGGAGACCTGTATGGCTACACCTTC
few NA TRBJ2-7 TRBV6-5 CASSYGGWDGRDEQYF TGTGCCAGCAGTTATGGGGGGTGGGACGGTCGTGACGAGCAGTACTTC
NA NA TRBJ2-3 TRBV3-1 CASSHSGDTQYF TGTGCCAGCAGCCACTCAGGAGATACGCAGTATTTT
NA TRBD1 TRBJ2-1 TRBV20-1 CSASDRGHRGEQFF TGCAGTGCTAGCGACAGGGGGCATCGGGGTGAGCAGTTCTTC
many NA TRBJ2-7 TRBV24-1 CATSDWDGTPPRVLTLSYEQYF TGTGCCACCAGTGATTGGGACGGAACACCTCCTAGAGTTTTAACTCTCTCCTACGAGCAGTACTTC
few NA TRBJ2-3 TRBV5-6 CASSLTGLSTDTQYF TGTGCCAGCAGCCTTACAGGGCTAAGCACAGATACGCAGTATTTT
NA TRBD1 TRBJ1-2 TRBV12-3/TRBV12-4 CASSTDRGGGYTF TGTGCCAGCAGTACGGACAGGGGAGGTGGCTACACCTTC
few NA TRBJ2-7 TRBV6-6 CASSYSERVTYEQYF TGTGCCAGCAGTTACTCGGAGCGGGTTACCTACGAGCAGTACTTC
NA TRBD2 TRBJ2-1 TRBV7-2 CASSLASFGTSGSNNEQFF TGTGCCAGCAGCTTAGCGTCGTTTGGTACTAGCGGGAGTAACAATGAGCAGTTCTTC
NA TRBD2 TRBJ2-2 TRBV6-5 CASSYSAGEFGELFF TGTGCCAGCAGTTACTCGGCGGGAGAGTTCGGGGAGCTGTTTTTT
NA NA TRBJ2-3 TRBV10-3 CATAGTETDTQYF TGTGCCACAGCCGGGACCGAGACAGATACGCAGTATTTT
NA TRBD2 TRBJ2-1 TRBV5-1 CASSLGPSGSSYEQFF TGCGCCAGCAGCTTGGGACCAAGCGGGAGCTCCTACGAGCAGTTCTTC